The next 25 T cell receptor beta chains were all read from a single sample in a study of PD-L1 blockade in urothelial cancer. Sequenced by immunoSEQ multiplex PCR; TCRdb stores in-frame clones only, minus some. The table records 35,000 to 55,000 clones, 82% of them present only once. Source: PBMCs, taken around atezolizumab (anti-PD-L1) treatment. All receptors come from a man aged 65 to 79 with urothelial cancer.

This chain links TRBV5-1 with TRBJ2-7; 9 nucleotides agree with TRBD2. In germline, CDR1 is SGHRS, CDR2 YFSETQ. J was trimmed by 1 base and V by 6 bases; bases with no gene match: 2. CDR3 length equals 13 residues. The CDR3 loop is CASNSGSSYEQYF. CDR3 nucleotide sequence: TGCGCCAGCAATAGCGGGAGTTCCTACGAGCAGTACTTC.

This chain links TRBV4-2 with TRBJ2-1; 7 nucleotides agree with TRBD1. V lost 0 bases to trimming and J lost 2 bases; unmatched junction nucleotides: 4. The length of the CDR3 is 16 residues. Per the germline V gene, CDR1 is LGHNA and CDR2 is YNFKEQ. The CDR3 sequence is CASSQDWDSAYNEQFF. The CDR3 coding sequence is TGTGCCAGCAGCCAAGATTGGGACAGCGCCTACAATGAGCAGTTCTTC.

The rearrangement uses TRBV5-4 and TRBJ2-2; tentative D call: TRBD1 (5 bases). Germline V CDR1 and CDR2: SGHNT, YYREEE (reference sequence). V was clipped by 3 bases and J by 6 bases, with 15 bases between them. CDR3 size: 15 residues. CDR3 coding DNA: TGTGCCAGCAGCTCAGCGACAGTCTCTGCCGGGGAGCTGTTTTTT. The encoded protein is CASSSATVSAGELFF.

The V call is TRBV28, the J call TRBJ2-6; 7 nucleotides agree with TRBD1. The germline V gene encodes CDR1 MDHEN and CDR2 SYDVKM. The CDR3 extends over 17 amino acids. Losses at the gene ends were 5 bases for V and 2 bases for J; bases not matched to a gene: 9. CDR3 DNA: TGTGCCAGCAGTCCACGACAGGGTTCCGCTGGGGCCAACGTCCTGACTTTC. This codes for CASSPRQGSAGANVLTF.

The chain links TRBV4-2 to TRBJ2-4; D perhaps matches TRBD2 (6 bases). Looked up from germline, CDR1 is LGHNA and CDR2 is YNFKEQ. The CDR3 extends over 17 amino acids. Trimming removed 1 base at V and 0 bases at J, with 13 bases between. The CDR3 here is CASSQVSAGLAKNIQYF. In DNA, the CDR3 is TGTGCCAGCAGCCAAGTCTCGGCGGGATTAGCCAAAAACATTCAGTACTTC.

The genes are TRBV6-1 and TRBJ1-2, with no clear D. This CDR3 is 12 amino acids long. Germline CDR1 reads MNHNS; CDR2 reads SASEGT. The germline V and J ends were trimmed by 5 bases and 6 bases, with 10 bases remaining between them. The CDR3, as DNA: TGTGCCAGCAGTCGACTCCTGAATGGCTACACCTTC. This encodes CASSRLLNGYTF.

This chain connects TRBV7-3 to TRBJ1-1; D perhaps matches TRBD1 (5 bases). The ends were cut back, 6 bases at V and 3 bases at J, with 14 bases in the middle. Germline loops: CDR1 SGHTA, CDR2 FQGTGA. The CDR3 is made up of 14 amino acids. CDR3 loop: CASSYGGRDTEAFF. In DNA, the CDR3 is TGTGCCAGCAGTTATGGGGGGAGGGACACTGAAGCTTTCTTT. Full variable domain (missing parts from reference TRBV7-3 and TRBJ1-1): GAGVSQTPSNKVTEKGKYVELRCDPISGHTALYWYRQSLGQGPEFLIYFQGTGAADDSGLPNDRFFAVRPEGSVSTLKIQRTERGDSAVYLCASSYGGRDTEAFFGQGTRLTVV.

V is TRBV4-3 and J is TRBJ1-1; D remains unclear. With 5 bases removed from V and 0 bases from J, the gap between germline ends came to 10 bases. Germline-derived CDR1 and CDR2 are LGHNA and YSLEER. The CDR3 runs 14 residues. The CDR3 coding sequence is TGCGCCAGCAGCAGCCCTAGACTGAACACTGAAGCTTTCTTT. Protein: CASSSPRLNTEAFF.

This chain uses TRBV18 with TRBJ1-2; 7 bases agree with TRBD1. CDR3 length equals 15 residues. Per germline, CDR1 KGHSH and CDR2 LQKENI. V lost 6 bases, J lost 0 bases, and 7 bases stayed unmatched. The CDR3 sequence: CASSPGQATNYGYTF. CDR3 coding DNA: TGTGCCAGCTCCCCCGGACAGGCTACTAACTATGGCTACACCTTC.

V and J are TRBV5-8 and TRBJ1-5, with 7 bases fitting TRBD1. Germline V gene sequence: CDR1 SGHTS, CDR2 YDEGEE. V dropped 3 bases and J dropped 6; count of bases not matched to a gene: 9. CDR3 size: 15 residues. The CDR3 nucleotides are TGTGCCAGCAGCTCCCGAGACAGGGATTTTCAGCCCCAGCATTTT. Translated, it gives CASSSRDRDFQPQHF. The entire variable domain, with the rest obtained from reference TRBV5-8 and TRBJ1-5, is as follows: EAGVTQSPTHLIKTRGQQATLRCSPISGHTSVYWYQQALGLGLQFLLWYDEGEERNRGNFPPRFSGRQFPNYSSELNVNALELEDSALYLCASSSRDRDFQPQHFGDGTRLSIL.

The CDR3 DNA reads as TGCGCCAGCAGCCAAGACGGGACAGGGGGAAACACCATATATTTT. Translated, it gives CASSQDGTGGNTIYF. The chain links TRBV4-3 to TRBJ1-3; 9 nucleotides match TRBD1. The V gene's germline CDR1 is LGHNA and CDR2 YSLEER. V shed 0 bases and J 4 bases; nucleotides not matched to a gene: 1. This CDR3 is 15 amino acids long.

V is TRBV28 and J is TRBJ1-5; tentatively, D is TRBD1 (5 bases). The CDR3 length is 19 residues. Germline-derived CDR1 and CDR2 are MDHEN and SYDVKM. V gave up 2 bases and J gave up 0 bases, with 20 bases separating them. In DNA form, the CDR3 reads TGTGCCAGCAGTTTAACAGGCCTCCTTAACTGGGATAGCAATCAGCCCCAGCATTTT. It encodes CASSLTGLLNWDSNQPQHF.

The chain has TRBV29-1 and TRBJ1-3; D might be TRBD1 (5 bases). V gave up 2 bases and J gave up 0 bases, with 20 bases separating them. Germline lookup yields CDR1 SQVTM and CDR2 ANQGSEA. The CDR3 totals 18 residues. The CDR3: CSVEQWGGPEASGNTIYF. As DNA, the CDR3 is TGCAGCGTTGAACAATGGGGGGGTCCCGAGGCCTCTGGAAACACCATATATTTT.

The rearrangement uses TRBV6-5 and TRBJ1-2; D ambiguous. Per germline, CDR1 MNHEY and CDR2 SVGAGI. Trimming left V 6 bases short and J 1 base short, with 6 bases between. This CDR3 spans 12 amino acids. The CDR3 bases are TGTGCCAGCAGCGCTAATAACTATGGCTACACCTTC. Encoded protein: CASSANNYGYTF.

CDR3 in DNA: TGTGCCAGTAGTGATTCGGGACAGCACACCATATATTTT. Protein sequence: CASSDSGQHTIYF. V is TRBV19 and J is TRBJ1-3; 7 nucleotides agree with TRBD1. The CDR3 is made up of 13 amino acids. V lost 5 bases and J lost 8; bases outside the gene matches: 6. The germline V gene encodes CDR1 LNHDA and CDR2 SQIVND (reference sequence).

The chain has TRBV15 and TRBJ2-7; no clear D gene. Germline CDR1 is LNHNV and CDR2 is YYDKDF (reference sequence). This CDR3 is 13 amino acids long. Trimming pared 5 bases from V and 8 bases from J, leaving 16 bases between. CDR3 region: CATSPQSTDKQYF. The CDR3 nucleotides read TGTGCCACCAGCCCCCAAAGTACCGACAAGCAGTACTTC.

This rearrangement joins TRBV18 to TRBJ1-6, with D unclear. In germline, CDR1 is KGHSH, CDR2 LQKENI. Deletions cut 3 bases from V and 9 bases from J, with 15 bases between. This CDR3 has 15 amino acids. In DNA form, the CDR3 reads TGTGCCAGCTCACCCCGTGGGGATCGGGGTTCACCCCTCCACTTT. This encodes CASSPRGDRGSPLHF.

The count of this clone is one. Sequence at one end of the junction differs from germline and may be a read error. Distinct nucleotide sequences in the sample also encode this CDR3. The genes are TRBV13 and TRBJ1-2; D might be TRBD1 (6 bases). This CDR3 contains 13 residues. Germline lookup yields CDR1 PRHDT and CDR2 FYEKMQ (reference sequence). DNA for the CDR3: TGTGCCAGCAGCCTAGGACAGAACTATGGCTACACCTTC. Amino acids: CASSLGQNYGYTF.

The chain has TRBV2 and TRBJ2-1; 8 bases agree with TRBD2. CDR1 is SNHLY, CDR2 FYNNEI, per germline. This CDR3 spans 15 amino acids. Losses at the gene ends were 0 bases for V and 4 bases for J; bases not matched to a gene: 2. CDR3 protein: CASSEASGGYNEQFF. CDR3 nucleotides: TGTGCCAGCAGTGAAGCGAGCGGGGGATACAATGAGCAGTTCTTC.

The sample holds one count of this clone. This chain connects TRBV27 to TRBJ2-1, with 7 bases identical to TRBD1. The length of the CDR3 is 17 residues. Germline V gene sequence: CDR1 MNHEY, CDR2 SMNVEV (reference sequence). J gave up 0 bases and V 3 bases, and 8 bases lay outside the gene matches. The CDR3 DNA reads TGTGCCAGCAGTTTTCTCCCACAGGGGAACTCCTACAATGAGCAGTTCTTC. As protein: CASSFLPQGNSYNEQFF.

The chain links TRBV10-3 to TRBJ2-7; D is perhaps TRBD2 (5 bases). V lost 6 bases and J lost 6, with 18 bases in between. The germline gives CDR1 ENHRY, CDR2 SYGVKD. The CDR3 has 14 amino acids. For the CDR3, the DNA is TGTGCCATCAGCGACGGGGTGATCCGTGGCGAGCAGTACTTC. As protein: CAISDGVIRGEQYF.

The CDR3 protein is CASSIPGSAEQFF. The CDR3 nucleotides are TGTGCCAGTAGTATCCCGGGTTCGGCTGAGCAGTTCTTC. The V and J genes are TRBV19 and TRBJ2-1; D gene ambiguous. Looked up from germline, CDR1 is LNHDA and CDR2 is SQIVND (reference sequence). The CDR3 covers 13 residues. V was pared by 3 bases and J by 9 bases, with 12 bases between.

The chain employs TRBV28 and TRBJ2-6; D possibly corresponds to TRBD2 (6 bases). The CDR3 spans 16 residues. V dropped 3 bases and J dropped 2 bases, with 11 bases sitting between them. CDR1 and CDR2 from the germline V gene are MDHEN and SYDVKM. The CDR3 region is CASSLGLLAGANVLTF. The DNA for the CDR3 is TGTGCCAGCAGTTTGGGACTTCTGGCTGGGGCCAACGTCCTGACTTTC.

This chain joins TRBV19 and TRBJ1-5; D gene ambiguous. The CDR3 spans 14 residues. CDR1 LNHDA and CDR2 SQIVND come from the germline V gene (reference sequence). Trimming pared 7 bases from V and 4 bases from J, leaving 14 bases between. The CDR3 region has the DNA TGTGCCAGTAAGGGCCGCCGAGGGAATCAGCCCCAGCATTTT. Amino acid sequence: CASKGRRGNQPQHF.

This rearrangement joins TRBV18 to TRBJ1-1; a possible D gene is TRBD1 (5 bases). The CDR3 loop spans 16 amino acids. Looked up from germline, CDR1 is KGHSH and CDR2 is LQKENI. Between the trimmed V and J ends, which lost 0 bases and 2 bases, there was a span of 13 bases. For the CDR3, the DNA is TGTGCCAGCTCACCACCGTGGGGCGAAGTCAACACTGAAGCTTTCTTT. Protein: CASSPPWGEVNTEAFF.